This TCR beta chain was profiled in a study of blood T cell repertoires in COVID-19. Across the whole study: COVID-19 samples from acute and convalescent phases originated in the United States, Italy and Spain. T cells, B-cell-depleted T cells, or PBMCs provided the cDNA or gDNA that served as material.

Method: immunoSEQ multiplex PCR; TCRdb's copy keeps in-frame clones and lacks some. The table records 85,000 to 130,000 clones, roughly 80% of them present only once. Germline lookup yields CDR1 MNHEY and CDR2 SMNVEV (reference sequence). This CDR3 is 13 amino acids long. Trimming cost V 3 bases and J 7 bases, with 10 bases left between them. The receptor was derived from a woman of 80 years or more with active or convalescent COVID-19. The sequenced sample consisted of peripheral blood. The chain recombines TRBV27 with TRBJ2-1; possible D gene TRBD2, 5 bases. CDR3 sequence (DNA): TGTGCCAGCAGTTTCGAGGACTTTAATGAGCAGTTCTTC. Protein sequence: CASSFEDFNEQFF.